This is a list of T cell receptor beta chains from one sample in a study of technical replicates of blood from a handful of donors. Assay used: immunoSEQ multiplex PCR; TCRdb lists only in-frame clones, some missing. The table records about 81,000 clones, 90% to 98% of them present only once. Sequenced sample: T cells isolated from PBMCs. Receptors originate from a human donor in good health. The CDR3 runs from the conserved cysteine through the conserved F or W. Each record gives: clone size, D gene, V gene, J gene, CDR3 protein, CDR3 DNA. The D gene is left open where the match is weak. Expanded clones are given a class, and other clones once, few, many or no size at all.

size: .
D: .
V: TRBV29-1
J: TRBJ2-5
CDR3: CSVDGSVLGETQYF
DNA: TGCAGCGTTGACGGGAGTGTGTTGGGAGAGACCCAGTACTTC

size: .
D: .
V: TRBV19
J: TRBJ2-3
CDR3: CASSISGTDTQYF
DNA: TGTGCCAGTAGTATATCTGGCACAGATACGCAGTATTTT

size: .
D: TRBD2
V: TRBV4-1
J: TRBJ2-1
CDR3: CASSQVEAGGPDEQFF
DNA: TGCGCCAGCAGCCAAGTCGAGGCGGGAGGGCCGGATGAGCAGTTCTTC

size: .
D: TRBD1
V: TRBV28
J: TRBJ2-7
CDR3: CASSLTGYRYEQYF
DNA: TGTGCCAGCAGTTTGACAGGGTATCGATACGAGCAGTACTTC

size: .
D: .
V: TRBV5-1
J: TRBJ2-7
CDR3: CASSLDGILYEQYF
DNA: TGCGCCAGCAGCTTGGACGGGATACTCTACGAGCAGTACTTC

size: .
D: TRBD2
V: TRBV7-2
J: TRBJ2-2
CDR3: CASSFPAGVHSGELFF
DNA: TGTGCCAGCAGCTTTCCAGCGGGAGTACACTCCGGGGAGCTGTTTTTT

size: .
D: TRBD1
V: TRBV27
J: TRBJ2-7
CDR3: CASSSPPTGGVQGQYF
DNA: TGTGCCAGCAGTTCACCTCCGACAGGGGGGGTCCAGGGGCAGTACTTC

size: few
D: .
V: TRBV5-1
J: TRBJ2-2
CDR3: CASSFATTGELFF
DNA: TGCGCCAGCAGCTTCGCTACCACCGGGGAGCTGTTTTTT

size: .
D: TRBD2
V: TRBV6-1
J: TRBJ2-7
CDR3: CASSLSGRPYEQYF
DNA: TGTGCCAGCAGTCTAAGCGGGAGGCCCTACGAGCAGTACTTC

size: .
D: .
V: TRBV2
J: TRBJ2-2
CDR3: CASRSRTGSGELFF
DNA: TGTGCCAGCAGATCCCGTACCGGGAGCGGGGAGCTGTTTTTT

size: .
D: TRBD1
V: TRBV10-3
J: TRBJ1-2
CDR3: CAISKTRDRQMGYTF
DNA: TGTGCCATCAGTAAAACCCGGGACAGACAAATGGGCTACACCTTC

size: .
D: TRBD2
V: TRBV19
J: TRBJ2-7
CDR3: CASSGRAGYEQYF
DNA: TGTGCCAGTAGCGGGAGGGCCGGGTACGAGCAGTACTTC

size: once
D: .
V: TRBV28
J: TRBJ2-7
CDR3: CASTPTSNEQYF
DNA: TGTGCCAGCACCCCGACTTCGAACGAGCAGTACTTC

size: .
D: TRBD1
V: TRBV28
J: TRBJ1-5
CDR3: CASSSGQPNQPQHF
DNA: TGTGCCAGCAGTTCGGGACAGCCCAATCAGCCCCAGCATTTT

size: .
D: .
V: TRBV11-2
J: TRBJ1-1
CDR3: CASSPGQLNTEAFF
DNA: TGTGCCAGCAGCCCCGGACAGTTGAACACTGAAGCTTTCTTT

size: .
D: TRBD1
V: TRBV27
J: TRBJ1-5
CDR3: CASSIPRQGGQPQHF
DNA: TGTGCCAGCAGTATCCCAAGACAGGGTGGTCAGCCCCAGCATTTT